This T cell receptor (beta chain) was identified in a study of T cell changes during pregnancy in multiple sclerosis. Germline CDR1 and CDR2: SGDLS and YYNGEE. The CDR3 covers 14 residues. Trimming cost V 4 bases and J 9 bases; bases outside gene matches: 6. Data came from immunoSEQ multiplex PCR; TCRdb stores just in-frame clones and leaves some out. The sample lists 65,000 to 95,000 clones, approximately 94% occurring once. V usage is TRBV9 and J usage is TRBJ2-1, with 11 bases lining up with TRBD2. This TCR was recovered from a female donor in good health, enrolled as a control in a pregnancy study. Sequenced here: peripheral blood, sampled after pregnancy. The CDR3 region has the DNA TGTGCCAGCAGCCTTAGCGGGAGGGTAGGTGAGCAGTTCTTC. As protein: CASSLSGRVGEQFF.